The subject of this entry is one T cell receptor beta chain. What antigen it recognizes has not been identified. Per-base qualities were not stored, and no clone one base away is much larger. This specimen belongs to a study of shared clonotypes between healthy human individuals (dated by TCRdb to between 2020 and 2021). At the level of the whole study: A couple of women and three men aged 18 to 49 years were included in the cohort. For each donor, CD4 naive and CD4 memory were each run on three plates, CD8 naive on two plates, and CD8 memory on one plate. To estimate repertoire size and how much clonotypes are shared between individuals, the study performed deep sequencing of blood TCR repertoires from a handful of healthy adults. To increase sequencing depth and limit assay-specific biases, different laboratories used diverse techniques to prepare libraries and sequence TCR repertoires. Per donor, leukapheresis produced somewhere between about 0.9 and 9 billion PBMCs.

The donors were healthy, HIV-negative adults who had no recently reported acute infections or vaccinations. All donors were Caucasian adults living in Nashville, Tennessee, USA. CD4+ T cells were enriched by magnetic negative selection; naive cells were then positively selected on CD45RA, and the negative fraction formed the memory subset. After blood collection by leukapheresis, PBMCs were isolated using Ficoll-Histopaque density gradient centrifugation and then cryopreserved in the vapor phase of liquid nitrogen. Analytical flow cytometry was used to check the purity and quantity of each magnetically sorted T cell population. Each sorted fraction had its genomic DNA isolated and then quantified by UV absorbance on a Nanodrop 2000c. Overall study results and their limits: Approximately 5% of naive CD4, 3.5% of naive CD8, about 2.5% of memory CD4, and about 0.4% of memory CD8 clonotypes were shared across four donors. Only blood was sampled, and tissue TCR repertoires likely differ from those in blood. Estimated clonotype richness was generally larger for naive than for memory subsets. Pairwise subsampling led to the expectation that sequencing depth would affect the degree of clonotype sharing among donors. Compared with non-shared clonotypes, clonotypes shared by all four sorted-subset donors had higher generation probabilities. Even with the large sequencing depth, rarefaction of the sorted-subset datasets indicated that sequencing was incomplete. Because the study included only a small number of donors, the genetic and exposure-history diversity represented was limited.

CDR1 and CDR2, per the germline V gene (reference sequence), are PRHDT and FYEKMQ. The CDR3 numbers 13 residues from cysteine through phenylalanine. Only CDR3 DNA remains: 39 bases, in frame from the first base. Trimming costs V 3 bases and J 2 bases, and their ends lie 8 bases apart. Using the deep immunoSEQ assay, multiplex PCR amplified TCR CDR3 regions from genomic DNA. For each cell subset, the extracted genomic DNA was distributed evenly across all wells of several immunoSEQ 96-well plates, and each plate served as one replicate. For sorted subsets, each replicate PCR was loaded with 200 to 250 ng genomic DNA, equivalent to 30,000 or so T cell genomes. Purified libraries were measured with a Qubit 3.0 fluorometer, size-checked on a Bioanalyzer 2100, and measured again with the KAPA Library Quantification kit. A separate single-read 150-cycle Illumina NextSeq 550 flow cell was used to sequence each immunoSEQ 96-well plate. For the original study's pipeline: The immunoSEQ output contained only junctional sequences without quality scores, so filtering could not match that applied to full-length reads. To assign V/J genes and CDR3, sequences were annotated against IMGT germline references using PyIR, a Python wrapper for IgBLAST v1.9. Reads with weak V/J assignments (E-value above 1e-6), missing CDR3, stop codons, out-of-frame junctions, or ambiguous translated residues were removed. V3J clonotypes were defined as sequences sharing an identical inferred V gene, J gene, and CDR3 amino acid sequence. The percentage overlap between two repertoires was calculated by dividing the number of shared unique clonotypes by the size of the smaller repertoire. Repertoire richness was assessed with RTK rarefaction, the Chao1 estimator, and Recon v2.1 estimates of unobserved clonotypes. OLGA was used to compute generation probabilities for all TCRbeta clonotypes that the gDNA method yielded from a few donors. This immuneACCESS table, as held by TCRdb, lists in-frame sequences with V and J called but not all clones. Of the missing ones, under half trace to an unresolved V gene in checked studies; the others have no known cause. For V, J and clone size, that table is used; D and trimming come from the DNA. This sample is represented by 950,000 to 1,300,000 clones; about 80% of them were singletons. 1.4% of the sample rests with the top ten.

The chain is made from TRBV13 and TRBJ2-7; the D gene is not confidently resolved. This TCR derives from a man aged 18-30 years in good health. Sample: memory CD4+ T cells sorted from blood. The intended sense of this specimen's cell subset or site label: CD45RA-negative fraction. The CDR3 region has the sequence CASSFQRTYEQYF. The sequence in DNA is TGTGCCAGCAGCTTCCAAAGAACCTACGAGCAGTACTTC.